Following are 25 T cell receptor beta chains from one sample sequenced in a study of blood T cell repertoires in COVID-19. Sequenced by immunoSEQ multiplex PCR; TCRdb stores in-frame clones only, minus some. The sample has 150,000 or so clones, 80% to 90% seen once. The sequenced sample was peripheral blood. These receptors came from a woman aged 40 to 50 with acute or convalescent COVID-19.

V is TRBV19 and J is TRBJ1-5; the D gene is possibly TRBD1 (5 bases). The germline gives CDR1 LNHDA, CDR2 SQIVND (reference sequence). The CDR3 consists of 17 residues. V was pared by 3 bases and J by 0 bases, with 15 bases between. CDR3: CASSITSGRDSNQPQHF. CDR3 sequence (DNA): TGTGCCAGTAGTATTACGTCAGGCAGGGATAGCAATCAGCCCCAGCATTTT.

The chain recombines TRBV12-5 with TRBJ2-7; a weak D match, TRBD1 (6 bases). Germline assignment: CDR1 LGHNT and CDR2 FRNRAP. There are 14 residues in the CDR3. Trimming shortened V by 4 bases and J by 7 bases, and 17 bases separated the two germline ends. The CDR3 is CASGSDRYGVEQYF. The CDR3 coding sequence is TGTGCTAGTGGTTCCGACAGGTACGGGGTGGAGCAGTACTTC.

The V gene is TRBV3-1 (or the pseudogene TRBV3-2), the J gene TRBJ1-6, with D perhaps TRBD1 (5 bases). Germline loops: CDR1 LGHDT, CDR2 YNNKEL (reference sequence). Trimming removed 3 bases from V and 4 bases from J, with 13 bases in between. The CDR3 consists of 16 residues. CDR3 sequence reads: CASSQAAGGYNSPLHF. The CDR3 nucleotides read TGTGCCAGCAGCCAGGCCGCGGGGGGATATAATTCACCCCTCCACTTT.

The CDR3 region is CASRLTSGSLGEQFF. The CDR3 coding sequence is TGTGCCAGCAGACTGACTAGCGGGAGTTTAGGTGAGCAGTTCTTC. The chain employs TRBV3-1 (or the pseudogene TRBV3-2) and TRBJ2-1, with 12 nucleotides matching TRBD2. The CDR3 has 15 residues. CDR1 and CDR2 from the germline V gene are LGHDT and YNNKEL (reference sequence). Unmatched junction bases numbered 9, after V lost 6 bases and J lost 9 bases.

The chain has TRBV30 and TRBJ1-6; possible D gene TRBD1, 6 bases. V lost 1 base and J 7 bases, leaving 11 bases between the germline ends. The CDR3 is made up of 14 amino acids. Germline V gene lookup returns CDR1 GTSNPN and CDR2 SVGIG (reference sequence). The CDR3 region has the DNA TGTGCCTGGAGTGCCTACAGGGCAAATTCACCCCTCCACTTT. This codes for CAWSAYRANSPLHF. The full variable domain, in which reference TRBV30 and TRBJ1-6 provide the parts outside the CDR3, is SQTIHQWPATLVQPVGSPLSLECTVEGTSNPNLYWYRQAAGRGLQLLFYSVGIGQISSEVPQNLSASRPQDRQFILSSKKLLLSDSGFYLCAWSAYRANSPLHFGNGTRLTVT.

This clone was recorded a few times. V gene TRBV2 combines with J gene TRBJ2-7, with TRBD2 matching over 9 bases. CDR1 is SNHLY, CDR2 FYNNEI, per germline. This CDR3 region has 14 residues. J gave up 3 bases and V 8 bases, and 8 bases lay outside the gene matches. The DNA for the CDR3 is TGTGCCAGCCGCGCGGGGGGGCCGGACTACGAGCAGTACTTC. Protein: CASRAGGPDYEQYF.

V is TRBV28 and J is TRBJ2-5, with TRBD1 as a possible D gene (6 bases). This CDR3 region has 14 residues. V dropped 6 bases and J dropped 5 bases, with 16 bases sitting between them. Germline assignment: CDR1 MDHEN and CDR2 SYDVKM. In DNA, the CDR3 is TGTGCCAGCAGGTTCGGCAGGGGTTTGGAGACCCAGTACTTC. Translation gives CASRFGRGLETQYF.

This clone was observed a few times. The V and J genes are TRBV5-8 and TRBJ2-7; D remains ambiguous. The CDR3 totals 12 residues. Trimming cost V 5 bases and J 5 bases, with 11 bases left between them. The germline V gene has CDR1 SGHTS and CDR2 YDEGEE. The CDR3 region is CASSRRPHEQYF. CDR3 DNA: TGTGCCAGCAGTCGCAGGCCGCACGAGCAGTACTTC.

The chain has TRBV12-5 and TRBJ2-2, with 13 bases identical to TRBD2. The germline gives CDR1 LGHNT, CDR2 FRNRAP. Unmatched junction bases numbered 6, after V lost 1 base and J lost 1 base. The CDR3 is made up of 19 amino acids. CDR3: CASGLALTSGRVNTGELFF. CDR3 bases: TGTGCTAGTGGTTTGGCACTCACTAGCGGGAGGGTGAACACCGGGGAGCTGTTTTTT.

This clone was seen more than once but under ten times. V gene TRBV11-3 combines with J gene TRBJ2-2, with D perhaps TRBD2 (5 bases). This CDR3 is 18 amino acids long. Trimming took off 0 bases at V and 0 bases at J, with 14 bases between the two ends. The V gene's germline CDR1 is SGHNT and CDR2 YENEEA. Written as DNA, the CDR3 is TGTGCCAGCAGCTTAGATCTAGCACTTGGGCCGAACACCGGGGAGCTGTTTTTT. Translating gives CASSLDLALGPNTGELFF.

This chain links TRBV6-5 with TRBJ1-4; D may be TRBD1 (6 bases). Between the trimmed V and J ends, which lost 3 bases and 10 bases, there was a span of 12 bases. The length of the CDR3 is 13 residues. Germline CDR1 MNHEY, CDR2 SVGAGI. The CDR3 loop is CASSYGGAGKLFF. CDR3 bases: TGTGCCAGCAGTTATGGGGGCGCGGGAAAACTGTTTTTT.

The genes are TRBV7-8 and TRBJ2-1; possible D gene TRBD1, 5 bases. Trimming took off 5 bases at V and 7 bases at J, with 12 bases between the two ends. The germline V gene has CDR1 SGHVS and CDR2 FQNEAQ. This CDR3 is built from 13 residues. Here the CDR3 reads CASSRDRANEQFF. The CDR3 DNA follows: TGTGCCAGCAGCCGAGACAGAGCAAATGAGCAGTTCTTC. The full variable domain, rest sourced from reference TRBV7-8 and TRBJ2-1, is GAGVSQSPRYKVAKRGQDVALRCDPISGHVSLFWYQQALGQGPEFLTYFQNEAQLDKSGLPSDRFFAERPEGSVSTLKIQRTQQEDSAVYLCASSRDRANEQFFGPGTRLTVL.

The rearrangement uses TRBV5-1 and TRBJ2-3; D uncertain. V was shortened by 4 bases and J by 0 bases, with 12 bases between the two germline ends. This CDR3 is 15 amino acids long. Germline V CDR1 and CDR2: SGHRS, YFSETQ. In DNA form, the CDR3 reads TGCGCCAGCAGCCCTACCTCCGGGAGCACAGATACGCAGTATTTT. Translated, it gives CASSPTSGSTDTQYF.

The CDR3 sequence: CASSPTSGRVSYEQYF. In nucleotides, the CDR3 is TGTGCCAGCAGCCCAACTAGCGGGAGGGTCTCCTACGAGCAGTACTTC. The chain links TRBV7-9 to TRBJ2-7; 13 bases are a match to TRBD2. The ends lost 5 bases at V and 0 bases at J; junction bases unmatched: 4. Germline V gene data show CDR1 as SEHNR and CDR2 as FQNEAQ (reference sequence). The CDR3 length is 16 residues.

V and J are TRBV19 and TRBJ2-1; 8 bases align to TRBD1. Unmatched junction bases numbered 2, after V lost 6 bases and J lost 4 bases. This CDR3 region has 13 residues. The V gene's germline CDR1 is LNHDA and CDR2 SQIVND (reference sequence). This CDR3 is CASSRGRYNEQFF. The CDR3 region has the DNA TGTGCCAGTAGCAGGGGGCGGTACAATGAGCAGTTCTTC.

The chain couples TRBV25-1 to TRBJ2-5; TRBD2 agrees at 7 bases. Germline CDR1 MGHDK, CDR2 SYGVNS. V lost 3 bases and J lost 3; bases outside the gene matches: 7. CDR3 size: 15 residues. In DNA form, the CDR3 reads TGTGCCAGCAGTGATTCGTACGGGGGGAAAGAGACCCAGTACTTC. Protein product: CASSDSYGGKETQYF.

The genes are TRBV5-1 and TRBJ1-2; no firm D call. V lost 0 bases to trimming and J lost 0 bases, with 9 bases between them. The CDR3 length is 15 residues. Looked up from germline, CDR1 is SGHRS and CDR2 is YFSETQ. In nucleotides, the CDR3 is TGCGCCAGCAGCTTGGCCCCAGGAACTAACTATGGCTACACCTTC. It codes for CASSLAPGTNYGYTF.

This chain links TRBV5-4 with TRBJ2-7, with 7 bases fitting TRBD2. Germline trimming cut 0 bases from V and 4 bases from J; bases unmatched to any gene: 10. The length of the CDR3 is 16 residues. Germline CDR1 and CDR2: SGHNT and YYREEE (reference sequence). The CDR3 nucleotides read TGTGCCAGCAGCTTGGAAAGGGGAGGGTCCGGGTACGAGCAGTACTTC. Translating gives CASSLERGGSGYEQYF.

This clone was picked up one time. J is TRBJ2-2 and V is TRBV4-2; weak D call: TRBD2 (6 bases). The CDR3 runs to 18 residues. V was pared by 1 base and J by 2 bases, with 17 bases between. Germline loops: CDR1 LGHNA, CDR2 YNFKEQ. The CDR3 DNA reads as TGTGCCAGCAGCCAAGTTACGGGGGACTCCCGAAACACCGGGGAGCTGTTTTTT. Amino acids: CASSQVTGDSRNTGELFF.

As regards this clone: The sample has other DNA sequences that encode this CDR3 too. The chain recombines TRBV5-1 with TRBJ2-1, with 8 bases identical to TRBD1. CDR1 SGHRS and CDR2 YFSETQ come from the germline V gene. The junction had 5 bases not matched to a gene; V was cut back by 4 bases and J by 2 bases. The CDR3 is 15 amino acids. The CDR3 DNA reads as TGCGCCAGCAGCCCCGGACAGGGACCCTACAATGAGCAGTTCTTC. Translated, it gives CASSPGQGPYNEQFF. Using reference TRBV5-1 and TRBJ2-1 for the parts outside the CDR3, the full variable domain is KAGVTQTPRYLIKTRGQQVTLSCSPISGHRSVSWYQQTPGQGLQFLFEYFSETQRNKGNFPGRFSGRQFSNSRSEMNVSTLELGDSALYLCASSPGQGPYNEQFFGPGTRLTVL.

This sequence joins TRBV5-6 and TRBJ1-1, with no clear D. Germline V gene data show CDR1 as SGHDT and CDR2 as YYEEEE. V dropped 1 base and J dropped 2 bases, with 18 bases sitting between them. This CDR3 comprises 17 residues. The CDR3 DNA follows: TGTGCCAGCAGCTTGATTCAGTCCTTGAGGGCAAACACTGAAGCTTTCTTT. It codes for CASSLIQSLRANTEAFF.

This clone was found a few times. The chain recombines TRBV5-3 with TRBJ1-2; D not certain. TRBV5-3 is an ORF for which the function is uncertain. V was trimmed by 0 bases and J by 7 bases, leaving 13 bases between them. This CDR3 has 14 residues. The CDR3 region has the DNA TGTGCCAGAAGCTTGGGGCCTACTAGGAGTGGCTACACCTTC. Protein: CARSLGPTRSGYTF.

CDR3: CASSLGGLVRNEQFF. CDR3 DNA: TGTGCCAGCAGCTTAGGGGGACTAGTTCGCAATGAGCAGTTCTTC. The gene calls are TRBV7-2 and TRBJ2-1, with 8 bases matching TRBD2. This CDR3 region has 15 residues. The germline CDR1 and CDR2 sequences are SGHTA and FQGNSA. With 1 base clipped from V and 6 bases from J, the junction kept 5 bases outside the gene matches.

For the CDR3, the DNA is TGTGCCAGCAGCCCCCCGAGGCTAGGTGTAGATACGCAGTATTTT. Translation: CASSPPRLGVDTQYF. The chain is built from TRBV13 and TRBJ2-3; D not resolved. This CDR3 is 15 amino acids long. Germline CDR1 is PRHDT and CDR2 is FYEKMQ (reference sequence). V lost 5 bases and J lost 5, with 17 bases in between. Full variable domain (rest looked up from reference TRBV13 and TRBJ2-3): AAGVIQSPRHLIKEKRETATLKCYPIPRHDTVYWYQQGPGQDPQFLISFYEKMQSDKGSIPDRFSAQQFSDYHSELNMSSLELGDSALYFCASSPPRLGVDTQYFGPGTRLTVL.

The CDR3 bases are TGTGCCAGCTCACCTACTTACCAGGCCGGCACGAATCAGCCCCAGCATTTT. It encodes CASSPTYQAGTNQPQHF. This rearrangement joins TRBV18 to TRBJ1-5, with D unclear. The V and J ends lost 3 bases and 4 bases respectively, with 19 bases between them. The germline CDR1 and CDR2 sequences are KGHSH and LQKENI. The CDR3 contains 17 residues.